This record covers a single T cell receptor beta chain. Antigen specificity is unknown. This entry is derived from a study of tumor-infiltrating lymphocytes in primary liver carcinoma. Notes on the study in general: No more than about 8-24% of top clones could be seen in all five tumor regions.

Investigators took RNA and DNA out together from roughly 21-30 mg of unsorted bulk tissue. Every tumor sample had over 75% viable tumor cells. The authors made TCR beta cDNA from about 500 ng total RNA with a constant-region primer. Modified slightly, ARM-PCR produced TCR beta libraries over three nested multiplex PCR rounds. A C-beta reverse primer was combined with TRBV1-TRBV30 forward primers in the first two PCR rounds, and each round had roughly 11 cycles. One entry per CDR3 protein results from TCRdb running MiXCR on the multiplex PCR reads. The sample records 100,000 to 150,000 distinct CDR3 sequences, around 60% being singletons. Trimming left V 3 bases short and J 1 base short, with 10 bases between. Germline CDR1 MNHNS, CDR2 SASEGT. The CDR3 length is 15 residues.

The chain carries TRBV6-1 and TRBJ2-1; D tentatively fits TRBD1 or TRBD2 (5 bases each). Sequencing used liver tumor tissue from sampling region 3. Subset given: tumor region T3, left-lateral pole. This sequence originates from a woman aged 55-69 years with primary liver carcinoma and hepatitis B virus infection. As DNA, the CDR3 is TGTGCCAGCAGTGATGGGACCAGTTCCTACAATGAGCAGTTCTTC. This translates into CASSDGTSSYNEQFF.